The rows below give T cell receptor beta chains drawn from one sample of a study of shared clonotypes between healthy human individuals. Some clones are missing from TCRdb's copy, which holds only in-frame ones; the method was immunoSEQ multiplex PCR. The table records about 680,000 clones, about 90% of them present only once. The sequencing sample was made of naive CD8+ T cells sorted from blood. The receptors derive from a man aged 25 to 40 in good health. Both conserved end residues are part of each CDR3. The D gene is left open where the match is weak. Size tells how often a clone was seen (once, few, many) or the class of an expanded clone, and some rows leave it out.

length	size	D	V	J	CDR3	DNA
15	-	-	TRBV6-1	TRBJ2-7	CASSDSPGQSYEQYF	TGTGCCAGCAGTGATTCCCCGGGACAATCCTACGAGCAGTACTTC
15	-	TRBD1	TRBV5-4	TRBJ2-5	CASSPGTGARETQYF	TGTGCCAGCAGCCCCGGGACAGGGGCAAGAGAGACCCAGTACTTC
15	-	TRBD1	TRBV13	TRBJ1-2	CASSSTGGARYGYTF	TGTGCCAGCAGCTCAACAGGGGGCGCAAGGTATGGCTACACCTTC
11	-	-	TRBV29-1	TRBJ2-3	CSAESTDTQYF	TGCAGCGCAGAGAGCACAGATACGCAGTATTTT
15	-	-	TRBV27	TRBJ2-7	CASSLSGQGDYEQYF	TGTGCCAGCAGTTTATCGGGGCAGGGAGACTACGAGCAGTACTTC
17	-	TRBD2	TRBV7-2	TRBJ2-7	CASSSPGTSGTHYEQYF	TGTGCCAGCAGCTCCCCCGGGACTAGCGGAACCCACTACGAGCAGTACTTC
16	once	-	TRBV7-6	TRBJ2-6	CASSSYDRSGANVLTF	TGTGCCAGCAGCTCCTACGACAGATCTGGGGCCAACGTCCTGACTTTC
13	-	-	TRBV27	TRBJ2-2	CASSLSLRGELFF	TGTGCCAGCAGTTTATCGTTGAGAGGGGAGCTGTTTTTT
14	once	-	TRBV18	TRBJ2-3	CASSRSGSTDTQYF	TGTGCCAGCTCACGTAGCGGAAGCACAGATACGCAGTATTTT
13	-	-	TRBV7-7	TRBJ2-7	CASSYRLAAEQYF	TGTGCCAGCAGCTATCGCCTAGCAGCCGAGCAGTACTTC
18	-	TRBD1	TRBV7-2	TRBJ2-7	CASSSPYDGTGVSYEQYF	TGTGCCAGCAGCTCCCCGTACGACGGGACAGGGGTGTCCTACGAGCAGTACTTC
16	-	-	TRBV7-6	TRBJ1-1	CASSQTRQFKNTEAFF	TGTGCCAGCAGCCAAACCAGACAGTTTAAGAACACTGAAGCTTTCTTT
15	-	-	TRBV7-9	TRBJ1-1	CASSLGFNENTEAFF	TGTGCCAGCAGCTTAGGTTTTAACGAGAACACTGAAGCTTTCTTT
11	-	-	TRBV27	TRBJ1-1	CASLSGVEAFF	TGTGCCAGCTTATCGGGGGTTGAAGCTTTCTTT
15	-	TRBD1	TRBV11-2	TRBJ1-1	CASSLGDRSGTEAFF	TGTGCCAGCAGCTTAGGGGACAGGTCGGGTACTGAAGCTTTCTTT
13	-	TRBD1	TRBV2	TRBJ2-7	CATGGQGHDEQYF	TGTGCCACAGGGGGCCAGGGTCACGACGAGCAGTACTTC
16	-	TRBD2	TRBV9	TRBJ2-1	CASSGLAGGSYNEQFF	TGTGCCAGCAGCGGTCTAGCGGGAGGCTCCTACAATGAGCAGTTCTTC
14	-	-	TRBV5-6	TRBJ1-3	CASSVAGSGNTIYF	TGTGCCAGCAGCGTCGCAGGGTCTGGAAACACCATATATTTT
14	-	-	TRBV28	TRBJ2-2	CASSDLKDPGELFF	TGTGCCAGCAGCGACTTAAAGGACCCCGGGGAGCTGTTTTTT
15	once	TRBD1	TRBV18	TRBJ2-5	CASSKTGVNQETQYF	TGTGCCAGCTCGAAGACAGGGGTAAACCAAGAGACCCAGTACTTC
15	once	-	TRBV10-1	TRBJ2-3	CASSEWGIRTDTQYF	TGCGCCAGCAGTGAATGGGGGATTCGCACAGATACGCAGTATTTT
15	-	-	TRBV7-9	TRBJ2-3	CASSSPGLSEGTQYF	TGTGCCAGCAGCTCTCCGGGACTTTCGGAAGGTACGCAGTATTTT
16	-	TRBD2	TRBV7-6	TRBJ2-3	CASSFRLAGGPDTQYF	TGTGCCAGCAGCTTCCGACTAGCGGGAGGCCCAGATACGCAGTATTTT
16	-	-	TRBV6-6	TRBJ1-5	CASSLKGLYSNQPQHF	TGTGCCAGCAGTTTAAAAGGTCTTTATAGCAATCAGCCCCAGCATTTT
15	-	-	TRBV27	TRBJ1-5	CASSLGTPSNQPQHF	TGTGCCAGCAGTCTCGGGACCCCTAGCAATCAGCCCCAGCATTTT
14	-	-	TRBV6-6	TRBJ2-4	CASSYELAKNIQYF	TGTGCCAGCAGTTACGAGTTAGCCAAAAACATTCAGTACTTC
17	-	-	TRBV7-6	TRBJ2-6	CASSSGLALSGANVLTF	TGTGCCAGCAGTTCAGGTCTTGCTCTCTCTGGGGCCAACGTCCTGACTTTC
13	-	-	TRBV19	TRBJ2-7	CASSIRLAYEQYF	TGTGCCAGTAGTATCCGGCTAGCGTACGAGCAGTACTTC
16	-	TRBD1	TRBV11-3	TRBJ1-5	CASSSIGQGSNQPQHF	TGTGCCAGCAGCTCGATAGGACAGGGGAGCAATCAGCCCCAGCATTTT
14	-	-	TRBV7-9	TRBJ1-3	CASSAPLGGNTIYF	TGTGCCAGCAGCGCCCCTTTGGGGGGAAACACCATATATTTT
17	-	-	TRBV30	TRBJ1-1	CAWSPYGGWYMNTEAFF	TGTGCCTGGAGCCCATATGGGGGGTGGTACATGAACACTGAAGCTTTCTTT
15	-	-	TRBV7-6	TRBJ2-3	CASSLTLHFTDTQYF	TGTGCCAGCAGCTTAACTCTGCATTTCACGGATACGCAGTATTTT
14	once	-	TRBV11-2	TRBJ1-1	CASRSPTRYTEAFF	TGTGCCAGCAGGAGTCCGACGCGATACACTGAAGCTTTCTTT
14	-	-	TRBV7-9	TRBJ1-2	CASSLSDPNYGYTF	TGTGCCAGCAGCTTAAGTGATCCTAACTATGGCTACACCTTC
16	-	TRBD2	TRBV4-1	TRBJ2-3	CASSPIAGATTDTQYF	TGCGCCAGCAGCCCCATAGCGGGAGCCACCACAGATACGCAGTATTTT
14	-	-	TRBV27	TRBJ2-7	CASSLSGIAYEQYF	TGTGCCAGCAGTTTGTCCGGGATAGCCTACGAGCAGTACTTC
14	-	TRBD1	TRBV7-9	TRBJ2-7	CASSLSDRGYEQYF	TGTGCCAGCAGCTTATCAGACAGGGGTTACGAGCAGTACTTC
15	-	-	TRBV7-6	TRBJ2-3	CASSLSGGNTDTQYF	TGTGCCAGCAGCCTGTCTGGGGGAAACACAGATACGCAGTATTTT
16	-	TRBD2	TRBV7-3	TRBJ2-1	CASSLMAGGPGNEQFF	TGTGCCAGCAGCTTAATGGCGGGAGGGCCCGGCAATGAGCAGTTCTTC
17	once	TRBD2	TRBV7-2	TRBJ2-1	CASQMGLAGVLGNEQFF	TGTGCCAGCCAGATGGGACTAGCGGGGGTCTTAGGGAATGAGCAGTTCTTC
16	-	TRBD2	TRBV18	TRBJ2-1	CASSRALAGVYNEQFF	TGTGCCAGCTCACGCGCGCTAGCGGGAGTCTACAATGAGCAGTTCTTC